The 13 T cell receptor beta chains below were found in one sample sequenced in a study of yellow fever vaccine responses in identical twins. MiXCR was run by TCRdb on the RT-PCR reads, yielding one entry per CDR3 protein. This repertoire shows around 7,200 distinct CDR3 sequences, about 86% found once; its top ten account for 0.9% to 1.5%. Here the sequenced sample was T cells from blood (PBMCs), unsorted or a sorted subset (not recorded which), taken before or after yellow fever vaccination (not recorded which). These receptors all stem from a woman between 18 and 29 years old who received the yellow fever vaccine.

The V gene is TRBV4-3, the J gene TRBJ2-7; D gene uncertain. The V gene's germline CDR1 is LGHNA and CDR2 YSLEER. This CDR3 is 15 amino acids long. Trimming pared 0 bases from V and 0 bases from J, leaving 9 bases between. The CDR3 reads CASSQEVTASYEQYF. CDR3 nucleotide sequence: TGCGCCAGCAGCCAAGAAGTGACTGCCTCCTACGAGCAGTACTTC.

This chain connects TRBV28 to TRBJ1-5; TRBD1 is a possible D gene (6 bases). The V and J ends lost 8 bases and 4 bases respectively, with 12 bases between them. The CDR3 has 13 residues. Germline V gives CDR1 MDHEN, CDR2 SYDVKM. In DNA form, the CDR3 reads TGTGCCAGCCGGGGGCAGCTAAATCAGCCCCAGCATTTT. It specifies CASRGQLNQPQHF.

The CDR3 region is CASSILHSSYNEQFF. The CDR3 coding sequence is TGTGCCAGTAGTATACTGCATTCCTCCTACAATGAGCAGTTCTTC. The chain recombines TRBV19 with TRBJ2-1; D is unclear. CDR1 and CDR2 from the germline V gene are LNHDA and SQIVND (reference sequence). The V gene lost 2 bases and the J gene lost 0 bases, with 8 bases spanning the gap. The CDR3 covers 15 residues.

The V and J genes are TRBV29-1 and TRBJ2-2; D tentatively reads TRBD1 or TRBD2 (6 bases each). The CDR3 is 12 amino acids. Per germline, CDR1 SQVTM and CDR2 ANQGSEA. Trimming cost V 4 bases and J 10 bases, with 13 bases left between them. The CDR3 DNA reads TGCAGCGTTGTGTCGGGGGCCGAGGAGCTGTTTTTT. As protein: CSVVSGAEELFF.

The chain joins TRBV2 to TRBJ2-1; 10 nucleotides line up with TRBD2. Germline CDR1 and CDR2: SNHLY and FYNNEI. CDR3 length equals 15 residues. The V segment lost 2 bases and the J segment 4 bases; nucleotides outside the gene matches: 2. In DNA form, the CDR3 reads TGTGCCAGCAGTGAAAAACTAGCGGGGTACAATGAGCAGTTCTTC. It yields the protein CASSEKLAGYNEQFF.

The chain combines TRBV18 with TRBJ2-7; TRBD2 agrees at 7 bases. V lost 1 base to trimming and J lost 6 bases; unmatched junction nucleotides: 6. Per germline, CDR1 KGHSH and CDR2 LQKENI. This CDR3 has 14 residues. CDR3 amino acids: CASSPRGGLSEQYF. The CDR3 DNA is TGTGCCAGCTCACCACGCGGGGGTTTAAGCGAGCAGTACTTC.

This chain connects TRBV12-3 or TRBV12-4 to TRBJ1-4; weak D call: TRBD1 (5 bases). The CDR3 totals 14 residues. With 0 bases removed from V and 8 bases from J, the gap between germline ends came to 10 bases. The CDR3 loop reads CASSLAGVGEKLFF. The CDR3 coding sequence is TGTGCCAGCAGTTTAGCAGGGGTAGGCGAAAAACTGTTTTTT.

CDR3 DNA: TGCAGCGTTGATGAGGGACAGGGCTACGAGCAGTACTTC. Protein product: CSVDEGQGYEQYF. The chain links TRBV29-1 to TRBJ2-7; TRBD1 matches 9 bases. Germline CDR1 SQVTM, CDR2 ANQGSEA. The V and J ends lost 3 bases and 3 bases, in that order; junction bases with no gene match: 3. CDR3 size: 13 residues.

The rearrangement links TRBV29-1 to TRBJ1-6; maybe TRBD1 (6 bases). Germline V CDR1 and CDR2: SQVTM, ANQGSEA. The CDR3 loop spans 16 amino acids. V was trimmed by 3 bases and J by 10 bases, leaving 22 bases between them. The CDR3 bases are TGCAGCGTTGAGACCAGTCTCGGGGGCGAGGGATCACCCCTCCACTTT. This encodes CSVETSLGGEGSPLHF. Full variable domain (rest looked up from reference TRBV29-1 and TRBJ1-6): SAVISQKPSRDICQRGTSLTIQCQVDSQVTMMFWYRQQPGQSLTLIATANQGSEATYESGFVIDKFPISRPNLTFSTLTVSNMSPEDSSIYLCSVETSLGGEGSPLHFGNGTRLTVT.

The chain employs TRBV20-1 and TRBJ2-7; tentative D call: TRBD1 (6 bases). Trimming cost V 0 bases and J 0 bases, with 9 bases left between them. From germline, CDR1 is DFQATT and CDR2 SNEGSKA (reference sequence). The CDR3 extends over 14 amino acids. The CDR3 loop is CSARDQGHSYEQYF. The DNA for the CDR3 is TGCAGTGCTAGAGATCAGGGGCACTCCTACGAGCAGTACTTC.

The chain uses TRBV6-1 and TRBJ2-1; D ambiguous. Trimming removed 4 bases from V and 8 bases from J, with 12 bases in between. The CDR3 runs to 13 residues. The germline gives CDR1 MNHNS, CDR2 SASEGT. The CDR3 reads CASSVGLRDEQFF. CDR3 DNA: TGTGCCAGCAGTGTTGGCCTAAGAGATGAGCAGTTCTTC.

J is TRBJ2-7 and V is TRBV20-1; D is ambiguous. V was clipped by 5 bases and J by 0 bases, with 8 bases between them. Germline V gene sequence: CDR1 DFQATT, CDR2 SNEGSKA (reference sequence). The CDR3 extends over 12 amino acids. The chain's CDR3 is CSAQDNSYEQYF. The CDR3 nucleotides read TGCAGTGCTCAAGACAACTCCTACGAGCAGTACTTC.

The CDR3 DNA sequence: TGCGCCAGCAGCCAAGGGATCCAAGAGACCCAGTACTTC. It translates to CASSQGIQETQYF. V and J are TRBV4-3 and TRBJ2-5, with unresolved D. V lost 1 base to trimming and J lost 1 base, with 4 bases between them. The CDR3 consists of 13 residues. CDR1 is LGHNA, CDR2 YSLEER, per germline.